Presented here are 21 T cell receptor beta chains from one specimen sequenced in a study of human T cells and chemical hapten exposure. As for time point: healthy volunteer bleed at 2 weeks. Extraction yielded total RNA from whole blood (unfractionated). TCRdb recomputed calls from the RACE reads with MiXCR, one row per CDR3 protein. This table holds around 130,000 distinct CDR3 sequences, more than 7.5% found once. Sequencing was carried out using whole blood. The receptors here all came from a male donor in good health. Some clones in this sample may be carry-over from other donors' samples.

Many counts were recorded for this clonotype. The chain employs TRBV15 and TRBJ2-7; D call uncertain. V shed 1 base and J shed 5 bases, with 15 bases lying between them. Germline V gene sequence: CDR1 LNHNV, CDR2 YYDKDF (reference sequence). This CDR3 is 15 amino acids long. CDR3 DNA: TGTGCCACCAGCAGAGTTTGGGTTCAACCGGACGAGCAGTACTTC. Its translation: CATSRVWVQPDEQYF.

This clonotype was seen a handful of times. This sequence joins TRBV27 and TRBJ2-1; 10 nucleotides align to TRBD2. Germline CDR1 and CDR2: MNHEY and SMNVEV (reference sequence). V lost 2 bases to trimming and J lost 4 bases; unmatched junction nucleotides: 2. This CDR3 region has 15 residues. The CDR3 DNA is TGTGCCAGCAGTTTAACAGCGGGAGGGTACAATGAGCAGTTCTTC. This sequence encodes CASSLTAGGYNEQFF.

This chain joins TRBV12-3 or TRBV12-4 and TRBJ2-1; TRBD1 aligns across 11 bases. The CDR3 extends over 16 amino acids. V lost 6 bases to trimming and J lost 4 bases; unmatched junction nucleotides: 8. The CDR3 DNA reads TGTGCCAGCAGAGGGACAGGGGGTGGCGTTTACAATGAGCAGTTCTTC. As protein: CASRGTGGGVYNEQFF.

This chain connects TRBV6-1 to TRBJ2-3; 10 nucleotides align to TRBD2. The junction had 9 bases not matched to a gene; V was cut back by 3 bases and J by 0 bases. The CDR3 is 18 amino acids. Germline CDR1 and CDR2: MNHNS and SASEGT. The CDR3 DNA sequence: TGTGCCAGCAGTGAGGCTAGCGGGGGACCGATAAGCACAGATACGCAGTATTTT. Translated, it gives CASSEASGGPISTDTQYF.

This clonotype was counted a few times. This chain uses TRBV12-3 or TRBV12-4 with TRBJ1-1; D uncertain. CDR3 length: 13 amino acids. The V end was cut by 5 bases, the J end by 4 bases, with 11 bases between. CDR3: CASSEGSFTEAFF. In nucleotides, the CDR3 is TGTGCCAGCAGTGAGGGTAGTTTCACTGAAGCTTTCTTT.

This clonotype appeared a few times. The chain employs TRBV7-9 and TRBJ2-7, with D unresolved. With 1 base removed from V and 0 bases from J, the gap between germline ends came to 10 bases. The CDR3 totals 15 residues. Germline CDR1 SEHNR, CDR2 FQNEAQ (reference sequence). The CDR3 bases are TGTGCCAGCAGCTTAGAGGCTGCGTCCTCCTACGAGCAGTACTTC. It yields the protein CASSLEAASSYEQYF.

This clonotype was found a few times. The chain recombines TRBV11-2 with TRBJ2-1; D is perhaps TRBD1 (5 bases). The ends were cut back, 1 base at V and 5 bases at J, with 21 bases in the middle. Germline V gene sequence: CDR1 SGHAT, CDR2 FQNNGV. CDR3 size: 18 residues. For the CDR3, the DNA is TGTGCCAGCAGCTTAGCCATCCAGGGTATGGTCGAACACAATGAGCAGTTCTTC. Its translation: CASSLAIQGMVEHNEQFF.

The chain uses TRBV12-3 or TRBV12-4 and TRBJ2-7, with 9 bases identical to TRBD1. V shed 5 bases and J 5 bases; nucleotides not matched to a gene: 10. The CDR3 runs to 15 residues. CDR3 coding DNA: TGTGCCAGCAGTCCCGGGACAGGGCATTTCGACGAGCAGTACTTC. Its translation is CASSPGTGHFDEQYF.

J is TRBJ2-3 and V is TRBV9; D not certain. Deletions cut 4 bases from V and 6 bases from J, with 9 bases between. Per germline, CDR1 SGDLS and CDR2 YYNGEE. The CDR3 runs 12 residues. This CDR3 is CASSPMGDTQYF. CDR3 DNA: TGTGCCAGCAGCCCGATGGGGGATACGCAGTATTTT.

In this sample, this clonotype turned up many times. One junction end does not reproduce the germline sequence, and a read error may be involved. This chain joins TRBV7-2 and TRBJ2-5; 9 bases align to TRBD2. The CDR3 consists of 15 residues. Per germline, CDR1 SGHTA and CDR2 FQGNSA. The CDR3 region is CASSVASGTQETQYF. In nucleotides, the CDR3 is TGTGCCAGCAGCGTAGCTAGCGGGACCCAAGAGACCCAGTACTTC.

In this sample, this clonotype turned up many times. V usage is TRBV30 and J usage is TRBJ2-1; 10 bases line up with TRBD2. Germline V gives CDR1 GTSNPN, CDR2 SVGIG (reference sequence). This CDR3 comprises 16 residues. The ends lost 1 base at V and 2 bases at J; junction bases unmatched: 5. CDR3 coding DNA: TGTGCCTGGAGTGGAGCGGGAGGGATTCCCTACAATGAGCAGTTCTTC. It codes for CAWSGAGGIPYNEQFF.

This clonotype was counted many times. The V call is TRBV10-3, the J call TRBJ2-3; 11 bases fit TRBD1. Trimming took 7 bases from V and 1 from J; bases not matched to a gene: 7. The CDR3 consists of 16 residues. Germline CDR1 ENHRY, CDR2 SYGVKD. The CDR3, as DNA: TGTGCCATCACTCCCGGACAGGGGGCCGGCACAGATACGCAGTATTTT. Translation: CAITPGQGAGTDTQYF.

The CDR3 coding sequence is TGCGCCAGCAGCCAAGACGGGGACAGGGGGAACTTAAACTATGGCTACACCTTC. It translates to CASSQDGDRGNLNYGYTF. The chain combines TRBV4-3 with TRBJ1-2; 11 nucleotides line up with TRBD1. The J segment lost 2 bases and the V segment lost 0 bases, leaving 8 bases of the junction unmatched. Germline V gene data show CDR1 as LGHNA and CDR2 as YSLEER. The CDR3 totals 18 residues.

This clonotype was recorded many times. This chain connects TRBV19 to TRBJ2-5, with TRBD1 as a possible D gene (5 bases). Germline CDR1 LNHDA, CDR2 SQIVND (reference sequence). Trimming left V 9 bases short and J 3 bases short, with 17 bases between. The CDR3 sequence is 14 residues long. CDR3 DNA sequence: TGTGCCAGCAACGCAGGGTACTCCAAAGAGACCCAGTACTTC. Protein product: CASNAGYSKETQYF.

This clonotype showed up many times. The chain carries TRBV7-6 and TRBJ2-1; tentative D call: TRBD1 (5 bases). This CDR3 has 15 residues. The germline V and J ends were trimmed by 2 bases and 6 bases, with 14 bases remaining between them. CDR1 and CDR2 (germline): SGHVS, FNYEAQ. DNA for the CDR3: TGTGCCAGCAGCTTAAATACAGGAAATTTCAATGAGCAGTTCTTC. Translating gives CASSLNTGNFNEQFF.

This clonotype came up a few times. The chain recombines TRBV12-3 or TRBV12-4 with TRBJ2-5, with D perhaps TRBD1 or TRBD2 (5 bases each). V dropped 5 bases and J dropped 7 bases, with 14 bases sitting between them. This CDR3 has 13 residues. The CDR3 DNA reads TGTGCCAGCAGTCCCGGGACCTGGGGGACCCAGTACTTC. It is translated as CASSPGTWGTQYF.

This chain uses TRBV20-1 with TRBJ2-2; 9 bases match TRBD2. The germline V gene encodes CDR1 DFQATT and CDR2 SNEGSKA (reference sequence). Trimming at V came to 6 bases and at J to 0 bases, leaving 2 bases not matched to a gene. The CDR3 sequence is 14 residues long. Here the CDR3 DNA reads TGCAGTGCGCTAGCGGGATCGAACACCGGGGAGCTGTTTTTT. Protein: CSALAGSNTGELFF.

Only a few counts were recorded for this clonotype. The chain joins TRBV6-2 or TRBV6-3 to TRBJ1-1; D is ambiguous. V lost 3 bases, J lost 0 bases, and 8 bases lay in between. Looked up from germline, CDR1 is MNHEY and CDR2 is SVGEGT. The CDR3 loop spans 14 amino acids. CDR3 residues: CASSYAKVNTEAFF. CDR3 coding DNA: TGTGCCAGCAGTTATGCTAAGGTGAACACTGAAGCTTTCTTT.

There are many counts of this clonotype. The genes are TRBV13 and TRBJ2-2, with D uncertain. V lost 6 bases to trimming and J lost 1 base, with 3 bases between them. The CDR3 extends over 12 amino acids. Germline CDR1 and CDR2: PRHDT and FYEKMQ (reference sequence). CDR3 nucleotide sequence: TGTGCCAGCAGGAAGAACACCGGGGAGCTGTTTTTT. Encoded protein: CASRKNTGELFF.

The J gene is TRBJ2-5, the V gene TRBV4-2, with 7 bases fitting TRBD2. Germline V lookup: CDR1 LGHNA, CDR2 YNFKEQ. Germline trimming cut 0 bases from V and 3 bases from J; bases unmatched to any gene: 10. This CDR3 has 17 residues. The CDR3 sequence is CASSQEIAGPSKETQYF. The CDR3 DNA sequence: TGTGCCAGCAGCCAAGAAATAGCGGGCCCCTCGAAAGAGACCCAGTACTTC.

This clonotype occurred many times. The J gene is TRBJ1-2, the V gene TRBV7-2; maybe TRBD1 (5 bases). The V gene lost 1 base and the J gene lost 5 bases, with 23 bases spanning the gap. Germline CDR1 reads SGHTA; CDR2 reads FQGNSA. The length of the CDR3 is 18 residues. CDR3 region: CASSLGPPGLDRLYGYTF. The CDR3 bases are TGTGCCAGCAGCTTAGGGCCACCTGGACTTGACAGATTATATGGCTACACCTTC.